The clone carrying this T cell receptor (beta chain) has only a few counts. The data originate from a study of identical twins. TCRdb reprocessed the 5' RACE reads via MiXCR and lists one record per CDR3 protein. The repertoire includes around 1.7 million distinct CDR3 sequences, roughly 35% of them detected once, and about 0.27% sits in the top ten. The CDR3 runs to 15 residues. V lost 2 bases and J 4 bases, leaving 11 bases between the germline ends. CDR1 and CDR2 (germline): MDHEN, SYDVKM. The TCR originated in a newborn girl in good health. Source material: cord blood. The chain joins TRBV28 to TRBJ1-4; no clear D gene. The chain's CDR3 is CASSLLGRFNEKLFF. In DNA form, the CDR3 reads TGTGCCAGCAGTTTACTAGGACGGTTTAATGAAAAACTGTTTTTT.